What follows are 27 T cell receptor beta chains derived from one specimen sequenced in a study of regulatory T cells in long-lasting Graves disease. Investigators prepared the TCR beta libraries by applying iRepertoire HTBI primers and Arm-PCR of CDR3 regions. MiXCR, run by TCRdb on the multiplex PCR reads, gives a single entry per CDR3 protein. This sample has 200,000 to 300,000 distinct CDR3 sequences, with about 19% found just once. As to time point: newly diagnosed GD, antithyroid drugs for less than 3 months. The TCR library was made from RNA that had been extracted from PBMCs in TRIzol. Sequencing was performed on peripheral blood mononuclear cells (PBMCs), taken at new diagnosis, from a patient treated with antithyroid drugs. All receptors derive from a female donor with Graves disease.

Regarding this clonotype: This may be a read error: a much more frequent sequence differs by one nucleotide. The chain employs TRBV12-3 or TRBV12-4 and TRBJ1-4, with D unclear. The CDR3 consists of 16 residues. CDR3 nucleotides: TGTGCCAACAGTTCCCAACAGCCTGCAACTAATGAAAAACTGTTTTTT. Encoded protein: CANSSQQPATNEKLFF.

The chain links TRBV20-1 to TRBJ1-4, with 11 bases identical to TRBD1. J lost 8 bases, V lost 2 bases, and 4 bases had no gene match. Germline V gives CDR1 DFQATT, CDR2 SNEGSKA (reference sequence). The CDR3 has 14 amino acids. Here the CDR3 reads CSARPRTGGEKLFF. The CDR3 DNA reads as TGCAGTGCTAGACCCCGGACAGGGGGCGAAAAACTGTTTTTT.

J is TRBJ2-4 and V is TRBV10-3, with TRBD1 matching 10 bases. From germline, CDR1 is ENHRY and CDR2 SYGVKD. V trimming: 8 bases; J trimming: 6 bases; junction bases outside the gene matches: 7. The CDR3 runs 14 residues. The CDR3 loop is CAIGVGQGGNIQYF. The DNA for the CDR3 is TGTGCCATCGGGGTAGGACAGGGGGGAAACATTCAGTACTTC.

This clonotype occurred many times. V usage is TRBV6-1 and J usage is TRBJ2-2; 8 bases align to TRBD1. V lost 7 bases to trimming and J lost 4 bases; unmatched junction nucleotides: 11. The length of the CDR3 is 16 residues. Germline loops: CDR1 MNHNS, CDR2 SASEGT. CDR3 sequence: CASTTQGDLGTGELFF. Written as DNA, the CDR3 is TGTGCCAGCACCACACAGGGGGATCTGGGCACCGGGGAGCTGTTTTTT.

This sequence joins TRBV5-5 and TRBJ1-1, with D hard to call. This CDR3 is 13 amino acids long. Germline V gene sequence: CDR1 SGHKS, CDR2 YYEKEE (reference sequence). Trimming left V 6 bases short and J 2 bases short, with 11 bases between. The CDR3 here is CASNYSGNTEAFF. DNA for the CDR3: TGTGCCAGCAACTATTCAGGAAACACTGAAGCTTTCTTT.

This clonotype was observed many times. The chain joins TRBV30 to TRBJ2-7; D might be TRBD1 (6 bases). CDR1 is GTSNPN, CDR2 SVGIG, per germline (reference sequence). The CDR3 loop spans 13 amino acids. The V end was cut by 6 bases, the J end by 6 bases, with 18 bases between. The CDR3 DNA reads TGTGCCTGCGACCGCATCAGGGGATCCGAGCAGTACTTC. As protein: CACDRIRGSEQYF.

This clonotype occurred a few times. This chain joins TRBV6-1 and TRBJ1-4, with D perhaps matching TRBD1 (5 bases). Germline V gene data show CDR1 as MNHNS and CDR2 as SASEGT. V was cut by 6 bases and J by 7 bases, with 18 bases left in between. This CDR3 is 15 amino acids long. CDR3 nucleotides: TGTGCCAGCAGCCTTACCCGCGGGGGTCCTGAAAAACTGTTTTTT. It encodes CASSLTRGGPEKLFF.

This clonotype was counted between two and nine times. The chain recombines TRBV9 with TRBJ2-1; D uncertain. Deletions cut 7 bases from V and 9 bases from J, with 11 bases between. The CDR3 contains 11 residues. CDR1 SGDLS and CDR2 YYNGEE come from the germline V gene. CDR3 in DNA: TGTGCCAGCGGCCACCGCGGTGAGCAGTTCTTC. It codes for CASGHRGEQFF.

As regards this clonotype: A read error is possible here, since a much larger clone lies one base away. The chain links TRBV12-3 or TRBV12-4 to TRBJ1-3, with D perhaps TRBD1 (6 bases). CDR3 length: 16 amino acids. The CDR3 loop is CASSFTPGVAGNTTYF. The CDR3 nucleotides read TGTGCCAGCAGTTTCACTCCAGGGGTGGCTGGAAACACCACATATTTT.

This clonotype was picked up many times. V is TRBV7-8 and J is TRBJ2-7; 7 bases are a match to TRBD1. J lost 5 bases, V lost 5 bases, and 6 bases had no gene match. Per the germline V gene, CDR1 is SGHVS and CDR2 is FQNEAQ. The length of the CDR3 is 13 residues. Written as DNA, the CDR3 is TGTGCCAGCAGCCCCTATACAGGGGACGAGCAGTACTTC. Amino acids: CASSPYTGDEQYF.

This clonotype has just a few counts. A read error may account for a junction end that differs from germline. The chain links TRBV4-2 to TRBJ1-3; a possible D gene is TRBD1 (5 bases). The CDR3 has 14 residues. Germline V CDR1 and CDR2: LGHNA, YNFKEQ. The CDR3 nucleotides read TGTGCCAGCAGCCACCAGGGAGAAGGAAGCACCATATATTTT. Protein product: CASSHQGEGSTIYF.

Only a few counts were recorded for this clonotype. The chain is built from TRBV2 and TRBJ2-1, with D possibly TRBD2 on 5 matching bases. With 7 bases removed from V and 0 bases from J, the gap between germline ends came to 22 bases. Germline V gene sequence: CDR1 SNHLY, CDR2 FYNNEI. The CDR3 totals 18 residues. In nucleotides, the CDR3 is TGTGCCAGCACCGGCCTACTTGGACGGGAAAGCTCCTACAATGAGCAGTTCTTC. This translates into CASTGLLGRESSYNEQFF.

This clonotype was detected ten times or more. V usage is TRBV3-1 and J usage is TRBJ2-3; TRBD2 might be the D (5 bases). Trimming took 1 base from V and 2 from J, leaving 10 bases between them. CDR3 length: 15 residues. CDR1 is LGHDT and CDR2 is YNNKEL in the germline V gene (reference sequence). CDR3 protein: CASSQGLAPTDTQYF. DNA for the CDR3: TGTGCCAGCAGCCAAGGGCTAGCCCCCACAGATACGCAGTATTTT.

At least ten counts were recorded for this clonotype. The J gene is TRBJ2-3, the V gene TRBV7-2; perhaps TRBD2 as D (6 bases). The V end was cut by 8 bases, the J end by 5 bases, with 17 bases between. Germline loops: CDR1 SGHTA, CDR2 FQGNSA. This CDR3 is built from 14 residues. The chain's CDR3 is CASGARAGRDTQYF. In DNA, the CDR3 is TGTGCCAGCGGTGCGCGGGCGGGGAGAGATACGCAGTATTTT.

This clonotype was counted at least ten times. The chain carries TRBV6-1 and TRBJ2-5; tentatively, D is TRBD2 (6 bases). Germline V lookup: CDR1 MNHNS, CDR2 SASEGT. The CDR3 length is 13 residues. V was cut by 5 bases and J by 5 bases, with 12 bases left in between. Here the CDR3 reads CASSRQRGETQYF. The CDR3 region has the DNA TGTGCCAGCAGTCGCCAACGGGGGGAGACCCAGTACTTC.

This clonotype was counted at least ten times. The chain recombines TRBV6-1 with TRBJ1-2; the D gene is possibly TRBD1 (6 bases). The CDR3 runs to 14 residues. From germline, CDR1 is MNHNS and CDR2 SASEGT. Trimming took off 3 bases at V and 6 bases at J, with 14 bases between the two ends. This CDR3 is CASSETLTGNGYTF. The DNA for the CDR3 is TGTGCCAGCAGTGAGACCCTTACAGGGAATGGCTACACCTTC.

This clonotype has at least ten counts. The chain uses TRBV7-2 and TRBJ2-1; the match to TRBD1 covers 7 bases. This CDR3 region has 12 residues. Losses at the gene ends were 5 bases for V and 8 bases for J; bases not matched to a gene: 3. Germline loops: CDR1 SGHTA, CDR2 FQGNSA. CDR3 sequence: CASSPTGYEQFF. DNA for the CDR3: TGTGCCAGCAGCCCGACAGGGTATGAGCAGTTCTTC.

This sequence joins TRBV20-1 and TRBJ1-5, with TRBD1 identical over 7 bases. The J segment lost 6 bases and the V segment lost 5 bases, leaving 4 bases of the junction unmatched. Germline-derived CDR1 and CDR2 are DFQATT and SNEGSKA (reference sequence). The CDR3 contains 12 residues. Here the CDR3 DNA reads TGCAGTGCTGGGTACAGGGGTCAGCCCCAGCATTTT. Its protein is CSAGYRGQPQHF.

This clonotype occurred many times. In DNA form, the CDR3 reads TGTGCCAGCAGTTTATCCAGCGGGAGTAGGCTGGACAATGAGCAGTTCTTC. It codes for CASSLSSGSRLDNEQFF. The chain combines TRBV28 with TRBJ2-1; TRBD2 matches at 8 bases. The germline CDR1 and CDR2 sequences are MDHEN and SYDVKM. This CDR3 is built from 17 residues. With V trimmed by 1 base and J by 5 bases, 10 bases remained unmatched.

This clonotype came up many times. The rearrangement links TRBV12-5 to TRBJ2-1; 7 bases agree with TRBD2. The V segment lost 0 bases and the J segment 10 bases; nucleotides outside the gene matches: 3. Germline V CDR1 and CDR2: LGHNT, FRNRAP. The CDR3 contains 13 residues. DNA of the CDR3: TGTGCTAGTGGTTTGGTACTAGCGCGGGAGCAGTTCTTC. Its translation: CASGLVLAREQFF.

This clonotype was found a few times. This chain links TRBV6-1 with TRBJ1-2, with 11 bases aligning to TRBD1. The CDR3 is made up of 15 amino acids. V gave up 6 bases and J gave up 2 bases; unmatched junction bases: 5. Per the germline V gene, CDR1 is MNHNS and CDR2 is SASEGT. This CDR3 reads CASSTDRGLNYGYTF. The CDR3 nucleotides read TGTGCCAGCAGCACGGACAGGGGGCTGAACTATGGCTACACCTTC.

Comments on this clonotype: This may stem from a read error, because a much larger clone lies one nucleotide away. This chain links TRBV11-1 with TRBJ2-1; D might be TRBD2 (5 bases). The J call is in doubt because the DNA end fits TRBJ2-7 better. CDR1 is SGHAT, CDR2 FQDESV, per germline (reference sequence). The length of the CDR3 is 14 residues. CDR3 nucleotide sequence: TGTGCCAGCAGCTTAAGTGGGAGTGCTAATGAGCAGTACTTC. Its translation is CASSLSGSANEQYF.

This clonotype was recorded many times. The J gene is TRBJ1-1, the V gene TRBV5-1; 7 bases fit TRBD1. Trimming at V came to 0 bases and at J to 7 bases, leaving 6 bases not matched to a gene. The CDR3 sequence is 14 residues long. CDR1 is SGHRS and CDR2 is YFSETQ in the germline V gene. This chain's CDR3 is CASSLGGTVVEAFF. The CDR3 DNA sequence: TGCGCCAGCAGCTTGGGAGGGACAGTGGTTGAAGCTTTCTTT.

This clonotype was observed at least ten times. The V call is TRBV7-8, the J call TRBJ2-7; 9 bases line up with TRBD1. Per germline, CDR1 SGHVS and CDR2 FQNEAQ. The CDR3 length is 14 residues. V was pared by 3 bases and J by 2 bases, with 2 bases of the junction left unmatched. CDR3 sequence (DNA): TGTGCCAGCAGCTTGACAGGGGGGACCTACGAGCAGTACTTC. Its protein product is CASSLTGGTYEQYF.

The genes are TRBV12-3 or TRBV12-4 and TRBJ2-2, with 10 bases aligning to TRBD1. The V and J ends lost 10 bases and 5 bases, in that order; junction bases with no gene match: 4. There are 13 residues in the CDR3. The CDR3 here is CATGTGETGELFF. DNA for the CDR3: TGTGCCACCGGGACAGGGGAAACCGGGGAGCTGTTTTTT.

This clonotype appeared many times. This chain joins TRBV20-1 and TRBJ2-7; 8 nucleotides agree with TRBD1. CDR1 and CDR2 from the germline V gene are DFQATT and SNEGSKA (reference sequence). CDR3 size: 16 residues. V lost 0 bases, J lost 5 bases, and 12 bases stayed unmatched. The CDR3, as DNA: TGCAGTGCTAGAGATCGAGGACAGGGAACGTTTCACGAGCAGTACTTC. Translation: CSARDRGQGTFHEQYF.

This clonotype was picked up many times. One end of the junction varies from germline; a read error may be responsible. The chain links TRBV11-2 to TRBJ1-6; no clear D gene. The CDR3 is 15 amino acids. Per the germline V gene, CDR1 is SGHAT and CDR2 is FQNNGV. The CDR3 DNA reads TGCGCCAGCAGCCTAGCGGGTTTGCGGTTAACACCCCTCCACTTT. Translating gives CASSLAGLRLTPLHF.